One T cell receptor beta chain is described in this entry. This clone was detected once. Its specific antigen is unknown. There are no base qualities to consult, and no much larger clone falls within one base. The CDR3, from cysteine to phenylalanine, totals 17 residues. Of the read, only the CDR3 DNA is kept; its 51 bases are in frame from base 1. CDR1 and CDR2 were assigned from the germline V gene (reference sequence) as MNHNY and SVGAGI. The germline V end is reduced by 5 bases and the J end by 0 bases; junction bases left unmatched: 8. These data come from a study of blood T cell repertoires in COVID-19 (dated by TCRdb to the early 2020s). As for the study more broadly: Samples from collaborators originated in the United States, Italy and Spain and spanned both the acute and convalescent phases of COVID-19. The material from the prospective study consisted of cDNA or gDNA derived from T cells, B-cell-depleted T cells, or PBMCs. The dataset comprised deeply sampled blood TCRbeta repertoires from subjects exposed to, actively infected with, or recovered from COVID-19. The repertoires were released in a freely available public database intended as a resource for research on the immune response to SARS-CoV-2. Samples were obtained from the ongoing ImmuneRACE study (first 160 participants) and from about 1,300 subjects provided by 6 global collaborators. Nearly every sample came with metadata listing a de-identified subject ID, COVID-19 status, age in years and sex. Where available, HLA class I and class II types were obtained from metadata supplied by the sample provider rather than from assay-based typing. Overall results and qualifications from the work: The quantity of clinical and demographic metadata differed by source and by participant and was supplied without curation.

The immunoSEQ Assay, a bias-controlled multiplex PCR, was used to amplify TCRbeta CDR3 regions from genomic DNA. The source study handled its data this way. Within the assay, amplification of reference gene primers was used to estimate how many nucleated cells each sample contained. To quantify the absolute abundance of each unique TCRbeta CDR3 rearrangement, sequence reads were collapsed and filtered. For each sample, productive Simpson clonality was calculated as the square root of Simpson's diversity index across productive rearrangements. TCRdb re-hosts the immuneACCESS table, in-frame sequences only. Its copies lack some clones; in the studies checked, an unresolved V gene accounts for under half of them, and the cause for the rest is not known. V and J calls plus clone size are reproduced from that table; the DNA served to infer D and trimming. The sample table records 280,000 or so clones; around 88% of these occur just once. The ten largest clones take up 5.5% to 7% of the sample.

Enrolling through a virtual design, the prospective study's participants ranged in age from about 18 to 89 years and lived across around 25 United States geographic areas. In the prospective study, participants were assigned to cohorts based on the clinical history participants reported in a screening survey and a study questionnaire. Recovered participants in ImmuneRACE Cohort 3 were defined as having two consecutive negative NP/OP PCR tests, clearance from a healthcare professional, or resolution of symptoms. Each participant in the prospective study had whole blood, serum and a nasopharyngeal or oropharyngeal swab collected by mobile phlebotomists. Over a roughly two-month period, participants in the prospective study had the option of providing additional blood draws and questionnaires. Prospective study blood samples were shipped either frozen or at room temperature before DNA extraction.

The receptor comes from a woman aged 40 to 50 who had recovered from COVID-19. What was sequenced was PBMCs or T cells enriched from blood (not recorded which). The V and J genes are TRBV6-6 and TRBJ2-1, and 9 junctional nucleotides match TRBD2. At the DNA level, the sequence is TGTGCCAGCAGTCTCACCTCGACTAGCGGCTCCTACAATGAGCAGTTCTTC. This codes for CASSLTSTSGSYNEQFF.